The present entry profiles one T cell receptor (beta chain) with its context. The target antigen is unknown. Possible read error: a much larger clone is one base away. A modified ARM-PCR protocol with three rounds of nested PCR amplified TCRbeta. TCRdb processed the multiplex PCR reads anew with MiXCR; each CDR3 protein has one entry. The sample has about 93,000 distinct CDR3 sequences; around two thirds are singletons. RNA was extracted from bulk tissue without any cell sorting. Newly diagnosed lung cancer patients had thoracic surgery in China, August–late 2014, without prior chemotherapy. This record belongs to a study of tumor and adjacent non-tumor tissue in lung cancer. Overall study: Stage I to III disease affected about nine men and roughly 5 women aged about 31 to 85.

Whole-study findings and limits: In normal lung, the top 100 clones were significantly more dominant than in tumor. Compared with tumor, normal lung showed significantly lower TCR diversity.

This CDR3 has 17 residues. The V gene lost 6 bases and the J gene lost 2 bases, with 20 bases spanning the gap. Sequencing was carried out using lung tumor tissue. The clonotype was recovered from a man aged 65 to 79 with non-small cell lung cancer. The rearrangement uses TRBV12-3 or TRBV12-4 and TRBJ1-5; D is undetermined. The CDR3 DNA reads as TGTGCCAGCAGCCCACTTTCGTGGGGTAGAGGCAATCAGCCCCAGCATTTT. Its protein product is CASSPLSWGRGNQPQHF.